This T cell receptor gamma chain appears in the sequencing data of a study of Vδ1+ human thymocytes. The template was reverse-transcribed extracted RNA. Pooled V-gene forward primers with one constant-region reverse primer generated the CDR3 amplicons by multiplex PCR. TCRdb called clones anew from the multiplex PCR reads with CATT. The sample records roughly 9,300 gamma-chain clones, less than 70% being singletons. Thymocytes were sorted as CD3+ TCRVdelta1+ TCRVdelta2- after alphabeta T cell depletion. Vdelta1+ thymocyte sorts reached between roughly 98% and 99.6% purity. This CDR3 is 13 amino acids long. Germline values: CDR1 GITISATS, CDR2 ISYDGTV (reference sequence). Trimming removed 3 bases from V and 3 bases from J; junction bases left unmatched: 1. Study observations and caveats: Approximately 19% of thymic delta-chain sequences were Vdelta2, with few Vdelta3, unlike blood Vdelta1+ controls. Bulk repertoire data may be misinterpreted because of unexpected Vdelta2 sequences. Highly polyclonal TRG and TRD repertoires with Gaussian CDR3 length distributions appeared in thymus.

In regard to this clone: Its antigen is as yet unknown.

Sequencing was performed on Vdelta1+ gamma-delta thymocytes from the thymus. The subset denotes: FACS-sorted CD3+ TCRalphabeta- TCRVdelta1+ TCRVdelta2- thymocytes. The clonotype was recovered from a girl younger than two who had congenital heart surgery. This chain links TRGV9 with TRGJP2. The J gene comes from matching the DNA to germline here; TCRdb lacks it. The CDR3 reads CALWECSDWIKTF. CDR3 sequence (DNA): TGTGCCTTGTGGGAGTGTAGTGATTGGATCAAGACGTTT.